The clone carrying this T cell receptor beta chain has at least ten counts. Antigen: not known. The CDR3 loop spans 17 amino acids. V lost 1 base, J lost 7 bases, and 11 bases stayed unmatched. From germline, CDR1 is SGHTA and CDR2 FQGTGA. These data are taken from a study of early T cells in non-severe SARS-CoV-2 infection. Attachment of unique molecular identifiers was made to individual cDNA molecules. TCRdb passed the 5' RACE reads through MiXCR, listing each CDR3 protein once. The data show tens of thousands of distinct CDR3 sequences, 6% to 7% seen once. General study findings and limits: Matching results from VDJdb favored anti-spike CD8 responses, leaving private and CD4 specificities undetected.

Sequences were obtained from whole blood. The chain combines TRBV7-3 with TRBJ2-1, with 9 bases matching TRBD2. This receptor was obtained from an adult who was a healthcare worker with PCR-confirmed SARS-CoV-2 infection or an uninfected control (not recorded which). CDR3 residues: CASSLSTTSGWENEQFF. CDR3 DNA: TGTGCCAGCAGCTTAAGTACTACTAGCGGGTGGGAGAATGAGCAGTTCTTC.